This T cell receptor (beta chain) was found in a study of blood T cell repertoires in COVID-19. On the study more broadly: Sample material is recorded as cDNA or gDNA derived from T cells, B-cell-depleted T cells, or PBMCs.

The assay was immunoSEQ multiplex PCR, and TCRdb's table has in-frame clones only and misses some. The table records fewer than 110,000 clones, over 85% of them present only once. Germline lookup yields CDR1 MNHEY and CDR2 SVGAGI. Trimming removed 6 bases at V and 8 bases at J, with 19 bases between. The CDR3 totals 14 residues. This TCR was sampled from a woman at least 80 years old in a cohort sampled during active COVID-19. The J gene is TRBJ1-1, the V gene TRBV6-5, with D tentatively TRBD1 (5 bases). The sequenced sample was peripheral blood. CDR3 sequence (DNA): TGTGCCAGCAGGACACCTTCACAGGCTGGGGAAGCTTTCTTT. Amino acid sequence: CASRTPSQAGEAFF.